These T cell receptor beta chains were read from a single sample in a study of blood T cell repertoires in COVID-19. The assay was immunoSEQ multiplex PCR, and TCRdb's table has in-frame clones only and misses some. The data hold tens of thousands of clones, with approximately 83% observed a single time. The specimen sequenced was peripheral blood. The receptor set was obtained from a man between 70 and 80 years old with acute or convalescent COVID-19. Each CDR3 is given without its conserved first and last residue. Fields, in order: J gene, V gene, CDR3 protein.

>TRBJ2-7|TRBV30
AWSADRGAYEQY
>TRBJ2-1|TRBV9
ASSVEDGLSEQF
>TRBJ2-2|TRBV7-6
ASSLAAGLAGGTGELF
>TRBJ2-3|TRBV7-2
ASSSTRTDTQY
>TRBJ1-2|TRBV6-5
ASSSPGQGNYGYT
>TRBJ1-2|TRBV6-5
ASSTTAGTALGYT
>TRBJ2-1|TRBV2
ASTLEEGLINEQF
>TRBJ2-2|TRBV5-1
ASSFKGESAGELF
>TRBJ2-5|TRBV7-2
ASSPRTSGRAKY
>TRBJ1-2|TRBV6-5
ASSDTGQANYGYT
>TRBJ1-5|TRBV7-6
ASSRQGSNQPQH
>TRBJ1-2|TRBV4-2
ASSQDYGRAFYGYT
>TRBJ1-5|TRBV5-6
ASSFNRGTQPQH
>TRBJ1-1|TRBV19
ASSPQVAVTEAF
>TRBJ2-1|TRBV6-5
ASSFGGAGLINEQF
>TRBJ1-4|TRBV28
ASSLLSVTGTNEKLF
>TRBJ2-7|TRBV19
ASSIGTGTYEQY
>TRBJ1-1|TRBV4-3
ASSQEFRTLVNTEAF
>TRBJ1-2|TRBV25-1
ASSEFISDGYT
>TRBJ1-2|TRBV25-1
ASSELEGMKEGYT
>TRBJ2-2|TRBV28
ASSLLGTSNTGELF
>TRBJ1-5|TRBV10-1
ASSAYRNQPQH
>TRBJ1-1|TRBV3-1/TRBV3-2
ASSTRRSLNTEAF
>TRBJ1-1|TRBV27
ASSFAGGRFTEAF
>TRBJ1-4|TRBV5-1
ASSRGPPAASEREKLF
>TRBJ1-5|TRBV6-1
ASSEPVRPQH
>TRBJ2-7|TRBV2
ASTRDSDSSYEQY
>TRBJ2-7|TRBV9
ASSVGSQGYNEQY